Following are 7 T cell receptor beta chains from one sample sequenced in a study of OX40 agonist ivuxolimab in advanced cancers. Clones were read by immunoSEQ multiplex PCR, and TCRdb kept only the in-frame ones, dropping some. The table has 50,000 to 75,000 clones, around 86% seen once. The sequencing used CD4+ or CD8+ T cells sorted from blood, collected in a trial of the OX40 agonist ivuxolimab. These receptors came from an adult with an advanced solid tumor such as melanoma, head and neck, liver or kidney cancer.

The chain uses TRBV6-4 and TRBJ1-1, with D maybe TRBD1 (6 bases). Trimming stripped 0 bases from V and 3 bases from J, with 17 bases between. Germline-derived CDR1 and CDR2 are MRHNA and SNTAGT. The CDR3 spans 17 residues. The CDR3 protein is CASSDSIVGAWHTEAFF. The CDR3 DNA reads TGTGCCAGCAGTGACTCGATTGTGGGGGCCTGGCACACTGAAGCTTTCTTT.

CDR3 in DNA: TGTGCCAGCAGCCGCCTGTCGGGGGATACGCAGTATTTT. Its protein is CASSRLSGDTQYF. The rearrangement uses TRBV11-3 and TRBJ2-3, with a tentative D call TRBD2 (5 bases). The germline gives CDR1 SGHNT, CDR2 YENEEA. V was pared by 5 bases and J by 6 bases, with 12 bases between. The CDR3 is 13 amino acids.

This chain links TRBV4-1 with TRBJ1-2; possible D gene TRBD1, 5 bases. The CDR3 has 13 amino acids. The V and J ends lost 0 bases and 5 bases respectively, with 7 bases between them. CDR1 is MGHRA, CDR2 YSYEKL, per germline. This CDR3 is CASSQDGGYGYTF. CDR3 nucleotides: TGCGCCAGCAGCCAAGACGGGGGGTATGGCTACACCTTC.

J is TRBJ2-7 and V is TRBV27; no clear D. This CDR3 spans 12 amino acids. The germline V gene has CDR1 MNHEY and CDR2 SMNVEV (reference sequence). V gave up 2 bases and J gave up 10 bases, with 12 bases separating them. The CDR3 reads CASSLRAGQQYF. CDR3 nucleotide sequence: TGTGCCAGCAGTTTACGAGCCGGGCAACAGTACTTC.

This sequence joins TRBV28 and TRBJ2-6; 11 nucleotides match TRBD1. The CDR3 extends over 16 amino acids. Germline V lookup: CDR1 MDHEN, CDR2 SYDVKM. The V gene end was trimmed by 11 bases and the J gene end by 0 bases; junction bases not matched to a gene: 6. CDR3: CACVGTGGSGANVLTF. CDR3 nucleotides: TGTGCCTGCGTTGGGACAGGGGGCTCTGGGGCCAACGTCCTGACTTTC.

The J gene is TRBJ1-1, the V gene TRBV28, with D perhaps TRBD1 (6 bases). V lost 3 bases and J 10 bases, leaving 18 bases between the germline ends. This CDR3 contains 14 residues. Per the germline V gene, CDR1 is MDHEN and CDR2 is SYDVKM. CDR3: CASSFGGPTAIAFF. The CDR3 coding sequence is TGTGCCAGCAGTTTCGGGGGGCCAACGGCTATAGCTTTCTTT.

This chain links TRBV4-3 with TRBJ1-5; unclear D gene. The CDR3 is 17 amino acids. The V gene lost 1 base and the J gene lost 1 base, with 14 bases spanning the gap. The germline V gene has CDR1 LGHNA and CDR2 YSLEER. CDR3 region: CASSQVLRTASNQPQHF. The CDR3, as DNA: TGCGCCAGCAGCCAAGTGCTTAGGACGGCCAGCAATCAGCCCCAGCATTTT.